This T cell receptor beta chain was profiled in a study of cytomegalovirus exposure and HLA in healthy donors. Separate from the roughly 710-subject first cohort, the approximately 120-subject validation cohort was the one that the donors belonged to. Trimming left V 5 bases short and J 2 bases short, with 15 bases between. Germline V gene sequence: CDR1 MRHNA, CDR2 SNTAGT. This CDR3 is 15 amino acids long. Assay used: immunoSEQ multiplex PCR; TCRdb lists only in-frame clones, some missing. The sample has around 180,000 clones, over 65% seen once. This clone was counted between two and nine times. Its antigen is unidentified. Notes on the study in general: Clusters of TCRs from the first cohort tended to co-occur in the 100 to 150 validation repertoires (as a later analysis found).

The V call is TRBV6-4, the J call TRBJ1-1, with D maybe TRBD1 (6 bases). The origin of this receptor is a man aged 18 to 29 in good health and CMV-seropositive. The sequencing input was PBMCs. Here the CDR3 DNA reads TGTGCCAGCAGTAGGCAGGGGTCCCTTAACACTGAAGCTTTCTTT. Its protein product is CASSRQGSLNTEAFF.